The rows below give T cell receptor beta chains drawn from one sample of a study of cytomegalovirus exposure and HLA in healthy donors. The data were produced by immunoSEQ multiplex PCR, yet TCRdb's version contains in-frame clones alone and is incomplete. The sample yields about 100,000 clones, roughly three quarters seen once. Sequenced material: PBMCs. These receptors came from a woman in her forties or fifties in good health and CMV-seropositive. Both conserved end residues are part of each CDR3. Fields, in order: CDR3 length, D gene, clone size, V gene, J gene, CDR3 protein, CDR3 DNA. D genes are given only for firm matches. Clone size is stated in some rows and not others, as once, few, many or a class when expanded.

15,TRBD1,.,TRBV19,TRBJ1-1,CASTPLAGTGTEAFF,TGTGCCAGTACCCCTTTGGCAGGGACAGGCACTGAAGCTTTCTTT
15,.,.,TRBV2,TRBJ1-4,CASSESPGENEKLFF,TGTGCCAGCAGTGAAAGTCCAGGGGAAAATGAAAAACTGTTTTTT
16,TRBD2,.,TRBV7-9,TRBJ2-5,CASSLWASGLQETQYF,TGTGCCAGCAGCTTGTGGGCTAGCGGACTCCAAGAGACCCAGTACTTC
15,TRBD1,.,TRBV9,TRBJ1-1,CASSVGDRGFTEAFF,TGTGCCAGCAGCGTAGGGGACAGGGGGTTCACTGAAGCTTTCTTT
15,.,few,TRBV19,TRBJ1-2,CASSIPLAGTYGYTF,TGTGCCAGTAGTATACCCTTGGCAGGAACCTATGGCTACACCTTC
15,TRBD1,.,TRBV25-1,TRBJ1-2,CASSAINRGGYGYTF,TGTGCCAGCAGCGCTATTAACAGGGGAGGATATGGCTACACCTTC
11,.,once,TRBV6-1,TRBJ2-7,CASRELYEQYF,TGTGCCAGCAGAGAACTATACGAGCAGTACTTC
14,.,.,TRBV30,TRBJ1-6,CAWSGGQPDSPLHF,TGTGCCTGGAGTGGAGGACAGCCAGATTCACCCCTCCACTTT
16,TRBD2,.,TRBV6-1,TRBJ2-3,CASSGVRGGPTDTQYF,TGTGCCAGCAGTGGAGTACGCGGGGGGCCCACAGATACGCAGTATTTT
13,TRBD1,.,TRBV18,TRBJ2-7,CASSDGTAYEQYF,TGTGCCAGCTCTGACGGGACAGCCTACGAGCAGTACTTC
15,TRBD2,.,TRBV9,TRBJ2-2,CASSATSANTGELFF,TGTGCCAGCAGCGCGACTAGCGCGAACACCGGGGAGCTGTTTTTT
12,.,.,TRBV7-8,TRBJ2-1,CASSLIWEYELF,TGTGCCAGCAGCTTAATTTGGGAGTACGAGCTCTTC
15,TRBD1,.,TRBV19,TRBJ1-2,CASGQGARANYGYTF,TGTGCCAGTGGACAGGGGGCCCGAGCTAACTATGGCTACACCTTC
18,TRBD1,.,TRBV5-1,TRBJ2-1,CASSWAPLGQGSYNEQFF,TGCGCCAGCAGTTGGGCCCCCCTAGGACAGGGCTCCTACAATGAGCAGTTCTTC
11,.,.,TRBV29-1,TRBJ2-7,CSVHREYEQYF,TGCAGCGTTCACAGGGAATACGAGCAGTACTTC
15,.,.,TRBV2,TRBJ1-2,CASSEGRGAGYGYTF,TGTGCCAGCAGTGAAGGGCGGGGGGCTGGCTATGGCTACACCTTC
20,TRBD2,.,TRBV6-4,TRBJ2-1,CASSEGGLAGKGSSYNEQFF,TGTGCCAGCAGTGAGGGGGGACTAGCGGGGAAAGGAAGCTCCTACAATGAGCAGTTCTTC
19,TRBD1,.,TRBV5-4,TRBJ1-1,CASSSGKTGGARVNTEAFF,TGTGCCAGCAGCTCGGGGAAGACAGGGGGCGCTAGGGTGAACACTGAAGCTTTCTTT
13,TRBD1,few,TRBV19,TRBJ2-1,CASSIGAGTGSFF,TGTGCCAGTAGTATAGGAGCTGGGACAGGGTCATTCTTC
15,.,.,TRBV29-1,TRBJ2-1,CSATLPVSSYNEQFF,TGCAGCGCTACCTTGCCGGTGAGCTCCTACAATGAGCAGTTCTTC
12,.,.,TRBV7-8,TRBJ2-7,CASGRGAYEQYF,TGTGCCTCCGGGCGGGGAGCCTACGAGCAGTACTTC
13,TRBD1,.,TRBV19,TRBJ1-1,CASSIGKGAQAFF,TGTGCCAGTAGTATCGGAAAGGGGGCGCAAGCTTTCTTT
12,.,.,TRBV29-1,TRBJ2-7,CSAFSFSYEQYF,TGCAGCGCCTTTAGCTTCTCCTACGAGCAGTACTTC
14,TRBD2,.,TRBV6-1,TRBJ2-7,CASSEALAGYEQYF,TGTGCCAGCAGTGAAGCACTAGCGGGCTACGAGCAGTACTTC
15,.,.,TRBV9,TRBJ2-2,CASSGIGQLARELFF,TGTGCCAGCAGCGGGATAGGACAGCTCGCACGGGAGCTGTTTTTT
17,TRBD2,few,TRBV15,TRBJ2-6,CATRGTSGRTKANVLTF,TGTGCCACCAGAGGTACTAGCGGGAGAACTAAGGCCAACGTCCTGACTTTC
15,TRBD2,few,TRBV27,TRBJ2-3,CASRNIGLEGDTQYF,TGTGCCAGCCGTAACATCGGACTAGAGGGAGATACGCAGTATTTT
15,.,.,TRBV2,TRBJ2-7,CASSETTDVRREQYF,TGTGCCAGCAGTGAAACGACGGACGTAAGGAGGGAGCAGTACTTC
15,.,few,TRBV30,TRBJ1-5,CAWSLTGGTNQPQHF,TGTGCCTGGAGTTTAACGGGGGGTACGAATCAGCCCCAGCATTTT
13,.,.,TRBV29-1,TRBJ2-7,CSAQGTLSYEQYF,TGCAGCGCACAGGGAACCCTCTCCTACGAGCAGTACTTC
11,.,.,TRBV20-1,TRBJ1-1,CSAAQGNEAFF,TGCAGTGCTGCCCAGGGTAATGAAGCTTTCTTT
13,.,.,TRBV12-5,TRBJ2-1,CASGLVLGTEQFF,TGTGCTAGTGGTTTGGTACTAGGAACTGAGCAGTTCTTC
15,.,.,TRBV5-1,TRBJ2-1,CASSSSSASYNEQFF,TGCGCCAGCAGCTCCTCTAGCGCCTCCTACAATGAGCAGTTCTTC